This T cell receptor (beta chain) was retrieved from a study of patients and donors after allogeneic stem cell transplantation. This clonotype is classed as medium-sized. TCRdb reprocessed the RT-PCR reads with MiXCR, giving one entry per CDR3 protein. The sample lists over 5,500 distinct CDR3 sequences, roughly 12% occurring once. This clonotype originated in a human donor who was either an allogeneic HSCT recipient or a stem cell or donor lymphocyte infusion donor (not recorded which). It is not recorded whose cells these are; they may come from a transplant donor. Sequenced material: blood, either unsorted or a sorted T cell fraction (not recorded which).

The CDR3 sequence is CATSRDWAGKETQYF. The CDR3 nucleotides read TGTGCCACCAGCAGAGATTGGGCAGGGAAAGAGACCCAGTACTTC. The chain is built from TRBV15 and TRBJ2-5, with D possibly TRBD1 on 5 matching bases. This CDR3 region has 15 residues. V lost 0 bases and J 3 bases, leaving 11 bases between the germline ends. The germline V gene encodes CDR1 LNHNV and CDR2 YYDKDF (reference sequence).